This TCR beta chain came from a study of blood T cells in healthy people across ages. Overall study context: Researchers report that template switching captured about one barcoded beta molecule per two T cells. Study outcomes and limitations: Estimated diversity that came from one million T cells was considered an underestimate. Donors of long life had a larger count of naive CD4+ cells and greater diversity than aged donors.

A few counts support this clonotype. Its antigen is as yet unknown. CDR1 is MGHRA and CDR2 is YSYEKL in the germline V gene. Trimming cost V 4 bases and J 3 bases; bases outside gene matches: 13. CDR3 length: 17 residues. Together with a sample-barcoded 5' primer, a J-beta primer mix was included in a second PCR lasting roughly 7 to 11 cycles. A template-switch adaptor containing 12 random nucleotides labeled each cDNA molecule. Via MiXCR, TCRdb re-called the 5' RACE reads, giving one row per CDR3 protein. The data hold 1.5 million to 2 million distinct CDR3 sequences, with under 30% observed a single time.

What was sequenced was blood. This sequence joins TRBV4-1 and TRBJ2-3; 7 nucleotides agree with TRBD2. The clonotype was recovered from a woman in her thirties in good health. CDR3 region: CASSPILTSQGTDTQYF. CDR3 DNA sequence: TGCGCCAGCAGCCCTATCCTGACTAGCCAAGGAACAGATACGCAGTATTTT.